This TCR beta chain originates from a study of Graves' ophthalmopathy and Graves' hyperthyroidism. CDR1 and CDR2 (germline): SNHLY, FYNNEI. CDR3 length: 13 residues. J lost 6 bases, V lost 6 bases, and 6 bases had no gene match. The hyperthyroidism patients, aged 18 to 65, had been newly diagnosed, with under 2 months' duration. From RNA, the CDR3 regions of TCR beta chains were amplified and sequenced. The library came from an HTBI-primed first-round RT-PCR and a second-round multiplex PCR. In TCRdb, the multiplex PCR reads were re-called with MiXCR into one record per CDR3 protein. Of about 380,000 distinct CDR3 sequences in the sample, approximately 15% were seen once. This clonotype has a count of ten or more.

This sequence joins TRBV2 and TRBJ2-7; TRBD1 agrees at 9 bases. This receptor was taken from a woman aged 18-29 years with stable Graves' hyperthyroidism. The sequenced sample was peripheral blood. The CDR3 spells CASRTGTGTEQYF. Here the CDR3 DNA reads TGTGCCAGCAGAACTGGGACAGGGACCGAGCAGTACTTC.